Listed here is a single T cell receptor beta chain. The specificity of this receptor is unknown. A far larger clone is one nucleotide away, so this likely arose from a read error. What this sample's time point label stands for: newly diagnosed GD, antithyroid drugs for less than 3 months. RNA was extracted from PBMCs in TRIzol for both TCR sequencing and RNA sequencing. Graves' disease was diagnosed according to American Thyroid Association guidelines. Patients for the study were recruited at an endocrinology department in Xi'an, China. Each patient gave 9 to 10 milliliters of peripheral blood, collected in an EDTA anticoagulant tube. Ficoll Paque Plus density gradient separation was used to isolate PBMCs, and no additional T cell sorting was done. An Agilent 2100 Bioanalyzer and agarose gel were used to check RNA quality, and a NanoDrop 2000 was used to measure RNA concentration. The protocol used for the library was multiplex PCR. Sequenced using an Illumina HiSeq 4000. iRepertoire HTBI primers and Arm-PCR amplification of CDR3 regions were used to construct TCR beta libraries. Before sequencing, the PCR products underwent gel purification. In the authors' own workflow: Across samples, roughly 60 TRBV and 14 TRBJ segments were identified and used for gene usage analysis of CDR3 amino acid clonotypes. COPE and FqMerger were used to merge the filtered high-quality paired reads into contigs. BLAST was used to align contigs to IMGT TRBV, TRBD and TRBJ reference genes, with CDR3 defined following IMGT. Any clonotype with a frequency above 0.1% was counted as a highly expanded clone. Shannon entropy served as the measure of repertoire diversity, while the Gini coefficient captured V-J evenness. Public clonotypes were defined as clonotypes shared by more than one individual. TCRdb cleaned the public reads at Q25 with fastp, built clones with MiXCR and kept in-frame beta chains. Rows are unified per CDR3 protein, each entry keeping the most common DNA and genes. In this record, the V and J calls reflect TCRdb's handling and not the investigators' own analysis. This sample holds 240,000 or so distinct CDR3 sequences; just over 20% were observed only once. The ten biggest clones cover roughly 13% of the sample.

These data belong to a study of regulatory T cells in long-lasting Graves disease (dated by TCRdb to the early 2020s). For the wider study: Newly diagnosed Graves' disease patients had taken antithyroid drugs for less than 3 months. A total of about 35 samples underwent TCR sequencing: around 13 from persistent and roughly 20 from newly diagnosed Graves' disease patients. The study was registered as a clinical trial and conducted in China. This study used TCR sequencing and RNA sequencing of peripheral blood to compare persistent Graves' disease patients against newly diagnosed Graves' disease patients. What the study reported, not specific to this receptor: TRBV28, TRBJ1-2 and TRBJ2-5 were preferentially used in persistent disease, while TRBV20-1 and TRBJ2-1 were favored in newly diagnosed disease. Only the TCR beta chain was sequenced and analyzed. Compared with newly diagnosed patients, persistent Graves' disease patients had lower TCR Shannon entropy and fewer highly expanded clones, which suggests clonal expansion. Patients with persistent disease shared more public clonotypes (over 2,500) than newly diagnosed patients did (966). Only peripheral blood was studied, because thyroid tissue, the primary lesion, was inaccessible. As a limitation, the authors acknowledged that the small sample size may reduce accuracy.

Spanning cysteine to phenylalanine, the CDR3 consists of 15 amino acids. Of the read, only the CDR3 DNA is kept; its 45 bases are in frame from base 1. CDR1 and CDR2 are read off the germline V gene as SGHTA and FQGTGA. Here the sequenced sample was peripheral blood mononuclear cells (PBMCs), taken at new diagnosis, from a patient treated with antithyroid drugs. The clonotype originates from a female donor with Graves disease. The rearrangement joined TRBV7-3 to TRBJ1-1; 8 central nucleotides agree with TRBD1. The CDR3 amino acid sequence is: CASSLPGQENTVAFF. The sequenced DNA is TGTGCCAGCAGCTTGCCGGGACAGGAGAACACTGTAGCTTTCTTT.